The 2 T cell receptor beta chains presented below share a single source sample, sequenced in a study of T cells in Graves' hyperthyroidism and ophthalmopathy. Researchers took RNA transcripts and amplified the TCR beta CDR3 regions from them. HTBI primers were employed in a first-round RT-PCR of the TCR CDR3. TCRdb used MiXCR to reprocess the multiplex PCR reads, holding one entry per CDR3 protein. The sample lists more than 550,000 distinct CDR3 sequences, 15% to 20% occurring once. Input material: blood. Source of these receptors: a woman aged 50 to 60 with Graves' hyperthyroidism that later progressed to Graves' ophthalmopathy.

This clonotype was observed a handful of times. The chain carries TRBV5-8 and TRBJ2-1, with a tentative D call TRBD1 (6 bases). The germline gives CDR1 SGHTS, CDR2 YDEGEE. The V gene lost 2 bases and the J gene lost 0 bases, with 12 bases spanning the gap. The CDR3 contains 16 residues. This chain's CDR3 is CASSFRDTNSYNEQFF. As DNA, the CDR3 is TGTGCCAGCAGCTTCCGGGACACAAACTCCTACAATGAGCAGTTCTTC.

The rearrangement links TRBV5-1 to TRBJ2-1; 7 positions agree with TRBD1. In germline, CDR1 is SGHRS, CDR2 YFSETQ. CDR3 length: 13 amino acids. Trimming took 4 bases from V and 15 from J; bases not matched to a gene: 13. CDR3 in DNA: TGCGCCAGCAGCGCCGGGGACAGAGCTACGGCGTTCTTC. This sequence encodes CASSAGDRATAFF.